These T cell receptor beta chains were read from a single sample in a study of Ad26.COV2.S vaccination and SARS-CoV-2 variants. TCRdb's copy holds only in-frame clones and misses some; the assay was immunoSEQ multiplex PCR. The sample carries about 350,000 clones, approximately 86% recorded once. This material consisted of peripheral blood, taken in a trial of Ad26.COV2.S vaccine versus placebo. These receptors all stem from a person aged 18 to 65 who received the Ad26.COV2.S COVID-19 vaccine or a placebo. CDR3s include the opening cysteine and the closing phenylalanine or tryptophan. D genes are given only for firm matches. Some rows mark clone size as missing; the rest say once, few, many or name a class of expanded clone.

V	size	D	J	CDR3	DNA
TRBV18	-	TRBD2	TRBJ2-1	CASSPRGAYNEQFF	TGTGCCAGCTCACCTCGGGGGGCCTACAATGAGCAGTTCTTC
TRBV28	once	-	TRBJ2-7	CASSSGYEQYF	TGTGCCAGCAGTTCGGGGTACGAGCAGTACTTC
TRBV19	-	-	TRBJ2-5	CASSIEVGATQYF	TGTGCCAGTAGTATTGAGGTAGGGGCGACCCAGTACTTC
TRBV19	-	-	TRBJ2-5	CASSPPGGRETQYF	TGTGCCAGTAGTCCTCCAGGGGGGAGAGAGACCCAGTACTTC
TRBV19	-	TRBD1	TRBJ1-1	CASSILQGAGTEAFF	TGTGCCAGTAGTATTTTACAGGGGGCTGGCACTGAAGCTTTCTTT
TRBV7-3	-	TRBD2	TRBJ2-1	CASSPGTTYNEQFF	TGTGCCAGCAGCCCCGGGACTACCTACAATGAGCAGTTCTTC
TRBV6-5	-	TRBD2	TRBJ2-7	CASSYRRGGQYEQYF	TGTGCCAGCAGTTATCGGCGGGGGGGCCAGTACGAGCAGTACTTC
TRBV6-5	once	-	TRBJ1-1	CASSQSSGQSGAFF	TGTGCCAGCAGTCAATCCAGCGGACAGTCCGGGGCTTTCTTT
TRBV27	-	-	TRBJ1-4	CASSLHRDRVEKLFF	TGTGCCAGCAGTCTCCACAGGGATAGAGTTGAAAAACTGTTTTTT
TRBV5-1	-	-	TRBJ2-7	CASSLEGVVEQYF	TGCGCCAGCAGCCTCGAGGGAGTGGTCGAGCAGTACTTC
TRBV28	-	TRBD1	TRBJ2-5	CASMSTGQGQETQYF	TGTGCCAGCATGTCAACGGGACAGGGGCAAGAGACCCAGTACTTC
TRBV28	once	-	TRBJ1-3	CASSLSVRGGNTIYF	TGTGCCAGCAGTTTAAGTGTTAGGGGAGGAAACACCATATATTTT
TRBV7-2	-	-	TRBJ1-2	CASSLEYGYTF	TGTGCCAGCAGCTTAGAGTATGGCTACACCTTC
TRBV4-2	-	TRBD2	TRBJ2-2	CASGETSTNTGELFF	TGTGCCAGCGGAGAGACTAGCACGAACACCGGGGAGCTGTTTTTT
TRBV14	-	TRBD2	TRBJ2-7	CASSHFSGGAEAEQYF	TGTGCCAGCAGCCACTTTAGCGGGGGGGCCGAGGCCGAGCAGTACTTC
TRBV6-6	-	-	TRBJ2-7	CAATSNYEQYF	TGTGCCGCGACTAGTAACTACGAGCAGTACTTC
TRBV27	-	-	TRBJ2-3	CASSLNPGTRLPDTQYF	TGTGCCAGCAGTTTAAACCCCGGGACAAGGCTCCCAGATACGCAGTATTTT
TRBV29-1	once	-	TRBJ2-3	CSVDALDTQYF	TGCAGCGTCGACGCGCTAGATACGCAGTATTTT
TRBV24-1	-	-	TRBJ1-2	CATSDRGAGEDGYTF	TGTGCCACCAGTGATCGGGGGGCCGGGGAGGATGGCTACACCTTC
TRBV6-5	-	TRBD1	TRBJ1-2	CASKGSGGGYGYTF	TGTGCCAGCAAGGGCTCAGGGGGCGGGTATGGCTACACCTTC
TRBV7-2	-	TRBD1	TRBJ2-3	CASSQLGQGSSDTQYF	TGTGCCAGCAGCCAGTTGGGACAGGGAAGTTCAGATACGCAGTATTTT
TRBV7-9	-	TRBD1	TRBJ1-1	CASSPRTGGSEAFF	TGTGCCAGCAGCCCACGGACAGGGGGATCTGAAGCTTTCTTT
TRBV5-1	-	-	TRBJ1-5	CASSLGTGSSNQPQHF	TGCGCCAGCAGCTTGGGGACCGGGAGTAGCAATCAGCCCCAGCATTTT
TRBV4-1	-	-	TRBJ2-3	CASSQGTLGSGATQYF	TGCGCCAGCAGCCAAGGCACCCTGGGGTCGGGTGCTACGCAGTATTTT
TRBV27	-	TRBD1	TRBJ1-1	CASSPSTRDSVEAFF	TGTGCCAGCAGTCCCTCCACCCGGGACAGTGTAGAAGCTTTCTTT
TRBV19	-	-	TRBJ1-1	CASTGSIHTEAFF	TGTGCCAGTACAGGGTCCATCCACACTGAAGCTTTCTTT
TRBV7-9	-	TRBD1	TRBJ1-4	CASSPDRVNEKLFF	TGTGCCAGCAGCCCAGACAGGGTTAACGAAAAACTGTTTTTT
TRBV18	-	-	TRBJ1-2	CASSPRMERGGYTF	TGTGCCAGCTCACCACGTATGGAACGGGGTGGCTACACCTTC
TRBV6-5	-	-	TRBJ2-5	CASMGQSGETQYF	TGTGCCAGCATGGGCCAGTCGGGAGAGACCCAGTACTTC
TRBV24-1	-	TRBD1	TRBJ2-3	CATSDWTGSTDTQYF	TGTGCCACCAGTGATTGGACAGGGAGCACAGATACGCAGTATTTT
TRBV5-6	-	TRBD1	TRBJ1-2	CASSRRDSAYGYTF	TGTGCCAGCAGCCGCAGGGACAGTGCGTATGGCTACACCTTC
TRBV3-1/TRBV3-2	-	-	TRBJ2-5	CASSQGGETQYF	TGTGCCAGCAGCCAGGGGGGAGAGACCCAGTACTTC
TRBV10-3	-	-	TRBJ2-7	CAISELGEQYF	TGTGCCATCAGTGAGTTAGGGGAGCAGTACTTC
TRBV24-1	-	-	TRBJ2-7	CATSICERNEQYF	TGTGCCACCAGTATATGTGAGAGGAACGAGCAGTACTTC
TRBV6-5	-	-	TRBJ1-2	CASSPQGVRNYGYTF	TGTGCCAGCTCTCCCCAAGGGGTCCGTAACTATGGCTACACCTTC
TRBV4-1	once	-	TRBJ2-1	CASSQDRAVAYNEQFF	TGCGCCAGCAGCCAAGATCGTGCGGTGGCCTACAATGAGCAGTTCTTC
TRBV7-9	-	TRBD1	TRBJ1-1	CASSPTFIRTGSGIAEAFF	TGTGCCAGCAGCCCCACCTTTATTAGGACAGGGTCAGGGATAGCTGAAGCTTTCTTT
TRBV3-1/TRBV3-2	-	TRBD2	TRBJ2-2	CASSQSSGANTGELFF	TGTGCCAGCAGCCAAAGCAGCGGGGCGAACACCGGGGAGCTGTTTTTT
TRBV21-1	-	-	TRBJ2-7	CASSPGDKAGVGPLISEQYF	TGTGCCAGCAGTCCCGGGGACAAGGCGGGAGTCGGCCCGCTAATATCCGAGCAGTACTTC
TRBV19	-	TRBD2	TRBJ2-3	CASESTSSDTQYF	TGTGCCAGTGAATCGACTAGCTCAGATACGCAGTATTTT
TRBV7-8	-	-	TRBJ1-6	CASSLYGKNSPLHF	TGTGCCAGCAGCTTATACGGGAAGAATTCACCCCTCCACTTT
TRBV6-2/TRBV6-3	-	-	TRBJ2-3	CASSSQTDTQYF	TGTGCCAGCAGTTCCCAAACAGATACGCAGTATTTT
TRBV6-5	-	TRBD1	TRBJ2-7	CATAPGTGRPYEQYF	TGTGCCACCGCCCCCGGGACAGGGAGACCCTACGAGCAGTACTTC
TRBV7-9	-	TRBD1	TRBJ2-7	CASSLAHLFGRGPYEQYF	TGTGCCAGCAGCTTAGCGCATCTGTTTGGCAGGGGGCCGTACGAGCAGTACTTC
TRBV12-3/TRBV12-4	-	-	TRBJ2-3	CASSLSGVDTQYF	TGTGCCAGCAGTTTATCGGGGGTTGATACGCAGTATTTT
TRBV20-1	-	-	TRBJ1-4	CSASGDLGEKLFF	TGCAGTGCTAGTGGGGACTTAGGAGAAAAACTGTTTTTT
TRBV27	once	TRBD1	TRBJ1-2	CASSFRQGRGYTF	TGTGCCAGCAGCTTCCGACAGGGAAGGGGCTACACCTTC
TRBV6-6	-	-	TRBJ1-5	CASSYSPRSGQPQHF	TGTGCCAGCAGTTACTCCCCCCGGTCCGGTCAGCCCCAGCATTTT
TRBV18	-	-	TRBJ2-1	CASSPPGASYNEQFF	TGTGCCAGCTCACCTCCAGGGGCATCCTACAATGAGCAGTTCTTC
TRBV28	-	-	TRBJ2-2	CASSSGYGELFF	TGTGCCAGCAGTTCGGGCTACGGGGAGCTGTTTTTT
TRBV4-3	-	-	TRBJ2-7	CASSQASRGARYEQYF	TGCGCCAGCAGCCAAGCCTCAAGAGGGGCGCGATACGAGCAGTACTTC
TRBV20-1	-	-	TRBJ2-1	CSARGGNEQFF	TGCAGTGCTAGGGGGGGCAATGAGCAGTTCTTC
TRBV6-2/TRBV6-3	-	-	TRBJ1-1	CASSYSPGALNTEAFF	TGTGCCAGCAGTTATAGTCCCGGGGCTCTGAACACTGAAGCTTTCTTT
TRBV10-1	-	-	TRBJ1-2	CASSARTAPARNYGYTF	TGCGCCAGCAGTGCGAGAACCGCTCCAGCTAGGAACTATGGCTACACCTTC
TRBV20-1	-	TRBD2	TRBJ2-1	CSASGLAGGRPYNEQFF	TGCAGTGCTAGTGGGCTAGCGGGAGGTCGTCCCTACAATGAGCAGTTCTTC
TRBV6-6	-	-	TRBJ1-6	CASSYSKQWNSPLHF	TGTGCCAGCAGTTACTCGAAACAGTGGAATTCACCCCTCCACTTT
TRBV6-2/TRBV6-3	-	-	TRBJ1-2	CASSYSLVNYGYTF	TGTGCCAGCAGTTACTCGCTTGTTAACTATGGCTACACCTTC
TRBV19	-	-	TRBJ1-2	CASSIGYAGTNGYTF	TGTGCCAGTAGTATTGGGTACGCAGGGACCAATGGCTACACCTTC
TRBV6-4	-	-	TRBJ2-7	CASSLPRTRVYDEQYF	TGTGCCAGCAGCCTTCCCAGGACCAGGGTGTATGACGAGCAGTACTTC